The clone carrying this T cell receptor (beta chain) appeared many times. TCRdb recomputed calls from the 5' RACE reads with MiXCR, one row per CDR3 protein. The sample lists nearly 250,000 distinct CDR3 sequences; 7% were seen once. The V and J ends lost 0 bases and 2 bases, in that order; junction bases with no gene match: 7. The CDR3 covers 17 residues. Germline V lookup: CDR1 LNHNV, CDR2 YYDKDF (reference sequence). The data originate from a study of identical twins. The same sample was also used in a study of yellow fever vaccine responses in identical twins.

The chain links TRBV15 to TRBJ2-3, with 8 bases that match TRBD1. The source of this sequence is a woman aged 18-29 years in good health. The sequencing sample was made of memory (CD45RO+) T cells sorted from blood. The DNA of the CDR3 is TGTGCCACCAGCAGAGATCGGCAGGGGGCAATCACAGATACGCAGTATTTT. Protein: CATSRDRQGAITDTQYF. Variable domain in full (rest from reference TRBV15 and TRBJ2-3): DAMVIQNPRYQVTQFGKPVTLSCSQTLNHNVMYWYQQKSSQAPKLLFHYYDKDFNNEADTPDNFQSRRPNTSFCFLDIRSPGLGDTAMYLCATSRDRQGAITDTQYFGPGTRLTVL.